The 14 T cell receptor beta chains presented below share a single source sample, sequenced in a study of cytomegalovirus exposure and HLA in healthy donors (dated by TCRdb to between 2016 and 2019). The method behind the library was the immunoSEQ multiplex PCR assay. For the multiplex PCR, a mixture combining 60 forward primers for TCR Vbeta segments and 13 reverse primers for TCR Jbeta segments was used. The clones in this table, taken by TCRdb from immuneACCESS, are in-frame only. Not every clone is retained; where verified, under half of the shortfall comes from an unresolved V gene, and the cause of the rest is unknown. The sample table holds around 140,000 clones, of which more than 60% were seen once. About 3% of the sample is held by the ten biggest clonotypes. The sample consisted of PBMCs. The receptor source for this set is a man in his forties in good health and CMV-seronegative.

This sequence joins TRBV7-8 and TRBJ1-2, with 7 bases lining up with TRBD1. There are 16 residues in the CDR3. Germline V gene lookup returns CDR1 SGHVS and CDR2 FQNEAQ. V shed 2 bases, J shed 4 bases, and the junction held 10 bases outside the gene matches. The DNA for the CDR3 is TGTGCCAGCAGCTTACTATTAACAGGGGATACCTATGGCTACACCTTC. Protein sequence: CASSLLLTGDTYGYTF. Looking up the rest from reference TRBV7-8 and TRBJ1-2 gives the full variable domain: GAGVSQSPRYKVAKRGQDVALRCDPISGHVSLFWYQQALGQGPEFLTYFQNEAQLDKSGLPSDRFFAERPEGSVSTLKIQRTQQEDSAVYLCASSLLLTGDTYGYTFGSGTRLTVV.

CDR3: CASSLESLDSDTQYF. The CDR3 DNA reads as TGCGCCAGCAGCTTGGAGAGCCTTGATTCAGATACGCAGTATTTT. This chain connects TRBV5-1 to TRBJ2-3; D call uncertain. CDR1 is SGHRS, CDR2 YFSETQ, per germline. V lost 0 bases and J lost 4, with 12 bases in between. CDR3 length equals 15 residues.

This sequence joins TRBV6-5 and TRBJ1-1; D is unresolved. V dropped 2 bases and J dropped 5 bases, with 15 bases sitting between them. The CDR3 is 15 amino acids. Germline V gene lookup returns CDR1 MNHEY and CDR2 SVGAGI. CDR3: CASSYGKGRGTEAFF. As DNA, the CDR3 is TGTGCCAGCAGTTACGGAAAGGGAAGAGGGACTGAAGCTTTCTTT.

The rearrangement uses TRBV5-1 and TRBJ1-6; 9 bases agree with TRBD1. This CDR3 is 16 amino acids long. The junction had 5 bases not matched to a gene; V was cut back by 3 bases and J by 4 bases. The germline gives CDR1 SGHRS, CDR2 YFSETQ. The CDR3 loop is CASSYETGGYNSPLHF. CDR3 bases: TGCGCCAGCAGCTATGAGACAGGGGGATATAATTCACCCCTCCACTTT.

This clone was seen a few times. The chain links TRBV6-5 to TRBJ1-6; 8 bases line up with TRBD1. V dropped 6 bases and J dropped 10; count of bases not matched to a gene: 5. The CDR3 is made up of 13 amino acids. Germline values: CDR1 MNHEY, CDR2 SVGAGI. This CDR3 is CASRRQGNSPLHF. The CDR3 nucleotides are TGTGCCAGCAGGAGACAGGGGAACTCACCCCTCCACTTT.

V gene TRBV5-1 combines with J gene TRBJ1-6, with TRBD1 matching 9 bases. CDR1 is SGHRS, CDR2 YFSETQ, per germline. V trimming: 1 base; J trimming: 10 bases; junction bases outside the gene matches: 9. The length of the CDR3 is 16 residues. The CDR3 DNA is TGCGCCAGCAGCTTGACCCGGGACAGGGCATACTCACCCCTCCACTTT. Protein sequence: CASSLTRDRAYSPLHF.

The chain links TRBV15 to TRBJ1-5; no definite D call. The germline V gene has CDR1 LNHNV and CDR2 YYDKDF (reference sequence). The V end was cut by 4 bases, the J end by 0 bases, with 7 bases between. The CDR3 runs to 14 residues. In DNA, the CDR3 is TGTGCCACCAGCAATACTTATAGCAATCAGCCCCAGCATTTT. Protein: CATSNTYSNQPQHF.

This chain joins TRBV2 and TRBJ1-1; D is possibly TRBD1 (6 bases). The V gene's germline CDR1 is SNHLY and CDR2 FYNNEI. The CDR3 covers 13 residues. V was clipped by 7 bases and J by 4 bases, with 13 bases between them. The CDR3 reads CASTPEQGTEAFF. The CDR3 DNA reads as TGTGCCAGCACCCCAGAACAGGGCACTGAAGCTTTCTTT.

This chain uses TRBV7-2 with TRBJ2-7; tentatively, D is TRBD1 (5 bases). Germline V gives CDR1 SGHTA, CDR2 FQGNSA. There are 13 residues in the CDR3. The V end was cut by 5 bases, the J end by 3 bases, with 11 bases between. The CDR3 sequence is CASSPTGFYEQYF. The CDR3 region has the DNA TGTGCCAGCAGCCCCACAGGATTCTACGAGCAGTACTTC.

In DNA, the CDR3 is TGCGCCAGCAGCTTGAGACTAGCTTCCTACAATGAGCAGTTCTTC. This encodes CASSLRLASYNEQFF. V is TRBV5-1 and J is TRBJ2-1, with 7 bases aligning to TRBD2. This CDR3 is built from 15 residues. Germline V gene sequence: CDR1 SGHRS, CDR2 YFSETQ. Trimming took 1 base from V and 1 from J; bases not matched to a gene: 2.

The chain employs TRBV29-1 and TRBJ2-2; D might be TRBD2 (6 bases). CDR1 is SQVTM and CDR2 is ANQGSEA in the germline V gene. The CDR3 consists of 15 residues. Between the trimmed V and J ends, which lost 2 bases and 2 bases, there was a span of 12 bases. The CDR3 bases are TGCAGCGTTGAACGGAGGGATGGTAACACCGGGGAGCTGTTTTTT. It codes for CSVERRDGNTGELFF.

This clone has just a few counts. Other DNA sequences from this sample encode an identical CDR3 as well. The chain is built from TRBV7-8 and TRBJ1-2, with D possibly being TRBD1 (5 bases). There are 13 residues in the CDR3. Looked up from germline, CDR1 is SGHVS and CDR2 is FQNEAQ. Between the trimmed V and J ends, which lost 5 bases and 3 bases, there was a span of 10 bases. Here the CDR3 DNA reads TGTGCCAGCAGCCCAGGACACTACTATGGCTACACCTTC. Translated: CASSPGHYYGYTF.

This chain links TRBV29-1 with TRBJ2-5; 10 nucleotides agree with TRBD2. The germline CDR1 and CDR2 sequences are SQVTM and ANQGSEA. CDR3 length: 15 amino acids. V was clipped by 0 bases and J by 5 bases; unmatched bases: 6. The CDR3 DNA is TGCAGCGTTGAAGATCAGCGGGGGGGCGGGGAGACCCAGTACTTC. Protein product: CSVEDQRGGGETQYF.

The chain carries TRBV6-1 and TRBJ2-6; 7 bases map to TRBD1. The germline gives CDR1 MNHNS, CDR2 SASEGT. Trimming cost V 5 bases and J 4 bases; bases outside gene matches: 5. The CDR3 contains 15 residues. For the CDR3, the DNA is TGTGCCAGCAGTACAGGGGAGACGGGGGCCAACGTCCTGACTTTC. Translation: CASSTGETGANVLTF.